Detailed here is one TCR beta chain. The germline V gene encodes CDR1 SNHLY and CDR2 FYNNEI. The CDR3 runs to 13 residues. V shed 1 base and J shed 3 bases, with 6 bases lying between them. The data belong to a study of blood T cell repertoires in COVID-19. Overall study context: From the United States, Italy and Spain came samples of acute and convalescent COVID-19. PBMCs, B-cell-depleted T cells, or T cells were the source of the cDNA or gDNA that made up the material.

In the original processing: Cell counts per sample came from amplifying reference gene primers. The protocol was immunoSEQ multiplex PCR, while the TCRdb copy is restricted to in-frame clones and leaves out a portion. That table supplies the V and J calls and clone size; D and trimming were determined from the DNA. The repertoire consists of about 270,000 clones, with approximately 89% occurring once and the leading ten covering roughly 8%. The chain recombines TRBV2 with TRBJ1-1; perhaps TRBD1 as D (5 bases). Input material: peripheral blood. This TCR was sampled from a middle-aged man with active or convalescent COVID-19. The CDR3 bases are TGTGCCAGCAGTGAAGGACAGTACACTGAAGCTTTCTTT. Its translation is CASSEGQYTEAFF.